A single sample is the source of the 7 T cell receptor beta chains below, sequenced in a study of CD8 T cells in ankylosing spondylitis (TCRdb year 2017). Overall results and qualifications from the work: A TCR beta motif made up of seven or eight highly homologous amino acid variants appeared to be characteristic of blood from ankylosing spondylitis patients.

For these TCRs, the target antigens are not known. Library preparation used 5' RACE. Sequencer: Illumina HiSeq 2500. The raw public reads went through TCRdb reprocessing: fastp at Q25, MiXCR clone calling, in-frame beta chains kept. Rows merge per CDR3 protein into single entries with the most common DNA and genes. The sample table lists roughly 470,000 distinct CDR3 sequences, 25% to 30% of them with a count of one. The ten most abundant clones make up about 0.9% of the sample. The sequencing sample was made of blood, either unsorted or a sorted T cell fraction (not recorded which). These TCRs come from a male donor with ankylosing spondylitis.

This CDR3 reads CASSPSDGTSGRRRTQYF. The CDR3 region has the DNA TGTGCCAGCAGCCCCTCAGATGGGACTAGCGGGAGAAGGAGGACCCAGTACTTC. The J gene is TRBJ2-5, the V gene TRBV7-8, with 14 positions matching TRBD2. There are 18 residues in the CDR3. J was trimmed by 7 bases and V by 5 bases; bases with no gene match: 15. Germline V gene data show CDR1 as SGHVS and CDR2 as FQNEAQ. Combining the CDR3 with reference TRBV7-8 and TRBJ2-5 gives the whole variable domain GAGVSQSPRYKVAKRGQDVALRCDPISGHVSLFWYQQALGQGPEFLTYFQNEAQLDKSGLPSDRFFAERPEGSVSTLKIQRTQQEDSAVYLCASSPSDGTSGRRRTQYFGPGTRLLVL.

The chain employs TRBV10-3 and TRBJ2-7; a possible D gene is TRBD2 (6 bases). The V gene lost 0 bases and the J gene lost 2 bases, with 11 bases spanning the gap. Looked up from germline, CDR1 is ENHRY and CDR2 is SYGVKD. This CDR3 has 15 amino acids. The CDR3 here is CAISESAGTPYEQYF. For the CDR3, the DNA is TGTGCCATCAGTGAGTCTGCGGGGACCCCCTACGAGCAGTACTTC.

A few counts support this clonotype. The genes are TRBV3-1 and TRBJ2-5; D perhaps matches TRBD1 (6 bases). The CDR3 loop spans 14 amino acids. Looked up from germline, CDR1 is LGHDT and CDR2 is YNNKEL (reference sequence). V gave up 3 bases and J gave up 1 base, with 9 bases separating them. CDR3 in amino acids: CASSQRTAQETQYF. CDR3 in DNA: TGTGCCAGCAGCCAGAGGACAGCCCAAGAGACCCAGTACTTC.

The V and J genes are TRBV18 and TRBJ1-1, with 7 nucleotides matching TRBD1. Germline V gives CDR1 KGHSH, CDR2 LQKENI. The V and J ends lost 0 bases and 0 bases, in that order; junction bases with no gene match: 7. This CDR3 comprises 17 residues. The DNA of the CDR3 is TGTGCCAGCTCACCACCGACAGGGCTTATGATGAACACTGAAGCTTTCTTT. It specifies CASSPPTGLMMNTEAFF.

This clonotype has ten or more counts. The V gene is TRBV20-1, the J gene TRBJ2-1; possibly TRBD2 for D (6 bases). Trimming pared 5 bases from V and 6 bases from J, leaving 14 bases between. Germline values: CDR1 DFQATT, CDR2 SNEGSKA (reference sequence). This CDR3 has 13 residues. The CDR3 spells CSARSRRGNEQFF. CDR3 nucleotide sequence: TGCAGTGCTCGGTCCCGGAGGGGCAATGAGCAGTTCTTC.

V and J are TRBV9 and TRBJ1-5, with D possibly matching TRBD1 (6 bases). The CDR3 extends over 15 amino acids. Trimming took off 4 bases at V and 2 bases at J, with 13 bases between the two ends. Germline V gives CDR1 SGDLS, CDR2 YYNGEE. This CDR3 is CASSSGTLGNQPQHF. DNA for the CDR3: TGTGCCAGCAGCTCGGGGACACTCGGCAATCAGCCCCAGCATTTT.

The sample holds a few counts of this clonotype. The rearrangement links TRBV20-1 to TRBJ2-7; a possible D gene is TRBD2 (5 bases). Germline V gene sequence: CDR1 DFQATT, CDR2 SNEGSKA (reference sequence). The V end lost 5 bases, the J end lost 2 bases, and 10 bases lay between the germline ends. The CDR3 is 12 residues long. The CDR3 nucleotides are TGCAGTGCTTGGACTGTCACCTACGAGCAGTACTTC. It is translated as CSAWTVTYEQYF.